This TCR beta chain was captured in a study of cytomegalovirus exposure and HLA in healthy donors. 60 Vbeta and 13 Jbeta primers were used in PCR. The method was immunoSEQ multiplex PCR; TCRdb's version includes in-frame clones alone and lacks a portion of them. This specimen shows 140,000 to 150,000 clones; the ten leading clones hold around 1.5%. The V and J ends lost 0 bases and 2 bases, in that order; junction bases with no gene match: 9. This CDR3 comprises 18 residues. The germline CDR1 and CDR2 sequences are LGHNA and YSLEER. The sequencing sample was made of PBMCs. The chain couples TRBV4-3 to TRBJ1-5; 8 bases match TRBD1. The TCR originated in a woman in her 50s in good health and CMV-seronegative. In DNA, the CDR3 is TGCGCCAGCAGCCAAGAGATTGGACAGGGCGTCGGCAATCAGCCCCAGCATTTT. This sequence encodes CASSQEIGQGVGNQPQHF.